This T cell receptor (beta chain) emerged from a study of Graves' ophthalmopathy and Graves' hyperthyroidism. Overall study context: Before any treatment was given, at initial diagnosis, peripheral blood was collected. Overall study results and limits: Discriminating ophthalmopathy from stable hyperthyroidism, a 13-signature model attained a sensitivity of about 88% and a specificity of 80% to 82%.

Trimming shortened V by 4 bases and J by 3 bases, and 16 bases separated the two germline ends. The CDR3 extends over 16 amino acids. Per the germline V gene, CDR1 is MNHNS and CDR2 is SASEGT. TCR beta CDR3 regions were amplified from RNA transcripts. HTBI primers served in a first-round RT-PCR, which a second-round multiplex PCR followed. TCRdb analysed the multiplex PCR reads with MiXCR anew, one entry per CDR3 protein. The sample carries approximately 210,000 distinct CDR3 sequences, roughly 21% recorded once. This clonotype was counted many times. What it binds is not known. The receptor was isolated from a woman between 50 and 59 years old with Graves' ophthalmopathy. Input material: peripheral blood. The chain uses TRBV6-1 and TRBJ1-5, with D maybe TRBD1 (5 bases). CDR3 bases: TGTGCCAGCAGTGCTCCCGCGACAGAGTCCAATCAGCCCCAGCATTTT. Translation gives CASSAPATESNQPQHF.